The 9 T cell receptor beta chains in this list originate from one sample, sequenced in a study of blood T cell repertoires in COVID-19. This table comes from immunoSEQ multiplex PCR, and its TCRdb copy is limited to in-frame clones, with some not included. This table has about 240,000 clones, roughly nine tenths appearing once. The specimen sequenced was peripheral blood. These receptors were taken from a man aged 60-69 years who had recovered from COVID-19.

The chain joins TRBV10-3 to TRBJ1-4; D not resolved. V was cut by 3 bases and J by 3 bases, with 8 bases left in between. The CDR3 contains 14 residues. Germline CDR1 and CDR2: ENHRY and SYGVKD. The CDR3 nucleotides are TGTGCCATCAGTGACAGAGGGTCTAATGAAAAACTGTTTTTT. This gives the protein CAISDRGSNEKLFF.

This chain joins TRBV5-4 and TRBJ2-4; TRBD2 might be the D (5 bases). The CDR3 sequence is 12 residues long. The V gene's germline CDR1 is SGHNT and CDR2 YYREEE (reference sequence). CDR3 amino acids: CDSEDNANIQYF. As DNA, the CDR3 is TGTGACTCGGAGGATAACGCAAACATTCAGTACTTC. Full variable domain (rest looked up from reference TRBV5-4 and TRBJ2-4): ETGVTQSPTHLIKTRGQQVTLRCSSQSGHNTVSWYQQALGQGPQFIFQYYREEENGRGNFPPRFSGLQFPNYSSELNVNALELDDSALYLCDSEDNANIQYFGAGTRLSVL.

The rearrangement links TRBV7-2 to TRBJ1-4; TRBD1 matches at 7 bases. The J segment lost 5 bases and the V segment lost 5 bases, leaving 5 bases of the junction unmatched. Germline values: CDR1 SGHTA, CDR2 FQGNSA. The CDR3 runs 14 residues. The CDR3 DNA sequence: TGTGCCAGCAGCACGGACAGGACAAATGAAAAACTGTTTTTT. It yields the protein CASSTDRTNEKLFF.

The chain recombines TRBV4-2 with TRBJ1-6; perhaps TRBD1 as D (6 bases). V lost 4 bases, J lost 0 bases, and 13 bases lay in between. The CDR3 runs to 17 residues. Germline V gene data show CDR1 as LGHNA and CDR2 as YNFKEQ. The CDR3 spells CASSRNRASSYNSPLHF. The CDR3 coding sequence is TGTGCCAGCAGCCGTAACAGGGCTAGCTCCTATAATTCACCCCTCCACTTT.

V gene TRBV5-1 combines with J gene TRBJ1-3, with D perhaps TRBD1 (6 bases). Germline lookup yields CDR1 SGHRS and CDR2 YFSETQ. This CDR3 region has 14 residues. Trimming shortened V by 5 bases and J by 2 bases, and 11 bases separated the two germline ends. This CDR3 reads CASRPTGTGNTIYF. The CDR3 region has the DNA TGCGCCAGCAGACCAACAGGGACTGGAAACACCATATATTTT. The variable domain in full, with the rest retrieved from reference TRBV5-1 and TRBJ1-3, is KAGVTQTPRYLIKTRGQQVTLSCSPISGHRSVSWYQQTPGQGLQFLFEYFSETQRNKGNFPGRFSGRQFSNSRSEMNVSTLELGDSALYLCASRPTGTGNTIYFGEGSWLTVV.

This chain joins TRBV11-1 and TRBJ1-6; tentative D call: TRBD1 (5 bases). CDR1 and CDR2 (germline): SGHAT, FQDESV (reference sequence). CDR3 length equals 14 residues. V was pared by 8 bases and J by 5 bases, with 13 bases between. As DNA, the CDR3 is TGTGCCAGCGCCGGCGGGGCTAATAATTCACCCCTCCACTTT. Amino acids: CASAGGANNSPLHF.

This chain joins TRBV30 and TRBJ2-1, with 7 nucleotides matching TRBD1. The V segment lost 3 bases and the J segment 4 bases; nucleotides outside the gene matches: 18. CDR3 length equals 18 residues. Germline-derived CDR1 and CDR2 are GTSNPN and SVGIG (reference sequence). Here the CDR3 reads CAWRTGVWGLAEYNEQFF. CDR3 bases: TGTGCCTGGAGAACAGGGGTCTGGGGGCTAGCAGAATACAATGAGCAGTTCTTC. Together with reference TRBV30 and TRBJ2-1, the CDR3 gives the full variable domain: SQTIHQWPATLVQPVGSPLSLECTVEGTSNPNLYWYRQAAGRGLQLLFYSVGIGQISSEVPQNLSASRPQDRQFILSSKKLLLSDSGFYLCAWRTGVWGLAEYNEQFFGPGTRLTVL.

The rearrangement links TRBV6-5 to TRBJ2-5, with TRBD1 identical over 9 bases. Losses at the gene ends were 6 bases for V and 1 base for J; bases not matched to a gene: 3. The CDR3 is 14 residues long. In germline, CDR1 is MNHEY, CDR2 SVGAGI. CDR3 sequence reads: CASRTGGAQETQYF. CDR3 DNA: TGTGCCAGCAGAACAGGGGGCGCCCAAGAGACCCAGTACTTC.

The CDR3 DNA reads TGTGCCAGCAGCTTTGGAATAGCGGGGGGGATCGAGGCGGATGAGCAGTTCTTC. This codes for CASSFGIAGGIEADEQFF. The V and J genes are TRBV11-3 and TRBJ2-1; 11 bases map to TRBD2. The CDR3 length is 18 residues. V lost 3 bases, J lost 8 bases, and 15 bases stayed unmatched. Germline-derived CDR1 and CDR2 are SGHNT and YENEEA.